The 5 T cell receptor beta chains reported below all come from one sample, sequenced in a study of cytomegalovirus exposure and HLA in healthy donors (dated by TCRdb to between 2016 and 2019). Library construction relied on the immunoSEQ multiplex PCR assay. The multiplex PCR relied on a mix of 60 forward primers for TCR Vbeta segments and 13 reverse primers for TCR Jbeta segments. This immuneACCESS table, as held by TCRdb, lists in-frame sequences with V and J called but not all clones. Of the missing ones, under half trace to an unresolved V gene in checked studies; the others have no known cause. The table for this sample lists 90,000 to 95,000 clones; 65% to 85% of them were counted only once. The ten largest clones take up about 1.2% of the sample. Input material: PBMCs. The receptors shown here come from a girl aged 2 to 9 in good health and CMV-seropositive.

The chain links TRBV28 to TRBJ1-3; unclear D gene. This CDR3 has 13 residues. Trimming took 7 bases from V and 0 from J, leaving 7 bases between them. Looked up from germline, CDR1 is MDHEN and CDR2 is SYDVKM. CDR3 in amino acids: CASTLPSGNTIYF. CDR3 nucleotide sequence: TGTGCCAGCACTCTCCCCTCTGGAAACACCATATATTTT.

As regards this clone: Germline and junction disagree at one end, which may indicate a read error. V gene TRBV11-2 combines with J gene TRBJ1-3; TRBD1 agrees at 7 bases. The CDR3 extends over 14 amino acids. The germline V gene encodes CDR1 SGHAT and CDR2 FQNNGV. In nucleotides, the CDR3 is TGTGCCAACAGCCGAGACAGGGAGGAAAACACCATATATTTT. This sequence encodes CANSRDREENTIYF.

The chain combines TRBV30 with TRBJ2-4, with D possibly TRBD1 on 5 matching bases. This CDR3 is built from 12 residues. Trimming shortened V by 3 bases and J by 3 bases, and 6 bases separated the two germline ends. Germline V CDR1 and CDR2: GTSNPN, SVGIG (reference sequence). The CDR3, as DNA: TGTGCCTGGAGGGGGCTCAAAAACATTCAGTACTTC. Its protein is CAWRGLKNIQYF.

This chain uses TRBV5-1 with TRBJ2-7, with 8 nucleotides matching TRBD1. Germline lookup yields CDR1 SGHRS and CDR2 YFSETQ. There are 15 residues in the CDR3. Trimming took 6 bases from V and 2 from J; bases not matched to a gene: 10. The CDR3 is CASTTTGTGAYEQYF. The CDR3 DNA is TGCGCCAGCACCACGACCGGGACAGGAGCCTACGAGCAGTACTTC. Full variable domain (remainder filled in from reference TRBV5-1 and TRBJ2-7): KAGVTQTPRYLIKTRGQQVTLSCSPISGHRSVSWYQQTPGQGLQFLFEYFSETQRNKGNFPGRFSGRQFSNSRSEMNVSTLELGDSALYLCASTTTGTGAYEQYFGPGTRLTVT.

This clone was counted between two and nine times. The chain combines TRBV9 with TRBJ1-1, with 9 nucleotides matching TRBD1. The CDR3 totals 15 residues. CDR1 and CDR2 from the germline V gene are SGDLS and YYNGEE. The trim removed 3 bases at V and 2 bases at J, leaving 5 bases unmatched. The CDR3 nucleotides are TGTGCCAGCAGCGGGGGACAGGGACGTAACACTGAAGCTTTCTTT. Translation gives CASSGGQGRNTEAFF.